This T cell receptor beta chain was recorded in a study of blood T cells in healthy people across ages. In the study overall: Capturing about one barcoded beta molecule per two T cells was achieved by template switching.

A sample-barcoded 5' primer and a J-beta primer mix were used in a second PCR of about 7 to 12 cycles. Per sample, CDR3-containing paired-end reads numbered at least 2.5 million. One entry per CDR3 protein results from TCRdb running MiXCR on the 5' RACE reads. The sample carries about a million distinct CDR3 sequences, roughly two fifths recorded once. With 5 bases removed from V and 6 bases from J, the gap between germline ends came to 11 bases. Germline V gene data show CDR1 as MDHEN and CDR2 as SYDVKM. CDR3 length equals 13 residues. Isolation recovered at least 7 million PBMCs from every sample. General study findings and limits: Age brought a roughly linear fall in TCR beta diversity measured per million T cells.

On this clonotype itself: Its matching antigen is unknown.

This chain joins TRBV28 and TRBJ2-1; TRBD2 is a possible D gene (6 bases). What was sequenced was blood. The sequence derives from a man younger than 35 in good health. Here the CDR3 reads CASSVTTSNEQFF. CDR3 sequence (DNA): TGTGCCAGCAGTGTCACGACTAGCAATGAGCAGTTCTTC.